This T cell receptor beta chain was profiled in a study of long-term antiretroviral therapy in people with HIV. At survey level, the immunoSEQ assay was run in its v3.0 version. The method was immunoSEQ multiplex PCR; TCRdb's version includes in-frame clones alone and lacks a portion of them. The sample yields roughly 25,000 clones, 85% seen once. CDR3 length: 13 residues. Germline CDR1 reads GTSNPN; CDR2 reads SVGIG (reference sequence). V was clipped by 0 bases and J by 10 bases, with 13 bases between them. This clonotype was sampled from a man in his forties with HIV. This chain uses TRBV30 with TRBJ2-1; perhaps TRBD1 as D (5 bases). Sample: unsorted PBMCs, taken 2.3 years after starting antiretroviral therapy. CDR3 DNA sequence: TGTGCCTGGAGTGTACATCAGGGCAACGAGCAGTTCTTC. This encodes CAWSVHQGNEQFF. Together with reference TRBV30 and TRBJ2-1, the CDR3 gives the full variable domain: SQTIHQWPATLVQPVGSPLSLECTVEGTSNPNLYWYRQAAGRGLQLLFYSVGIGQISSEVPQNLSASRPQDRQFILSSKKLLLSDSGFYLCAWSVHQGNEQFFGPGTRLTVL.